Below are 5 T cell receptor beta chains sequenced from a single sample in a study of CD8 T cells in Susac syndrome (dated by TCRdb to the late 2010s). Receptors were amplified or captured by the immunoSEQ multiplex PCR assay. RNA was extracted using the RNeasy kit, and about 0.5 to 1 ug of the RNA was reverse transcribed with random hexamers. The raw public data were reprocessed by TCRdb itself: fastp quality trimming at Q25, MiXCR clonotype calling, in-frame beta chains only. All rows with the same CDR3 protein become a single entry with the most common DNA and genes. The sample includes about 180,000 distinct CDR3 sequences, with approximately 96% observed a single time. The leading ten clones occupy 0.093% of the sample. The sequencing sample was made of CD4+ T cells from PBMCs. These receptors were taken from a human donor with multiple sclerosis.

This chain joins TRBV3-1 and TRBJ2-1; 10 positions agree with TRBD2. The CDR3 extends over 17 amino acids. The ends lost 3 bases at V and 7 bases at J; junction bases unmatched: 12. Germline V CDR1 and CDR2: LGHDT, YNNKEL (reference sequence). The CDR3 DNA sequence: TGTGCCAGCAGCCACCCCTCCGGAGCGGGGGGGCCTAATGAGCAGTTCTTC. Its translation: CASSHPSGAGGPNEQFF.

The chain carries TRBV28 and TRBJ1-4, with no clear D. CDR3 length: 13 amino acids. The germline V and J ends were trimmed by 2 bases and 8 bases, with 9 bases remaining between them. Germline V gives CDR1 MDHEN, CDR2 SYDVKM. The CDR3 DNA follows: TGTGCCAGCAGTTTAATGTTGGGGGAAAAACTGTTTTTT. Its protein is CASSLMLGEKLFF.

This chain links TRBV6-6 with TRBJ2-3; D is ambiguous. This CDR3 contains 14 residues. V lost 8 bases and J lost 1, with 13 bases in between. Germline V gives CDR1 MNHNY, CDR2 SVGAGI (reference sequence). The CDR3 reads CASGGRDRTDTQYF. CDR3 nucleotide sequence: TGTGCCAGCGGTGGACGAGACCGCACAGATACGCAGTATTTT.

The chain links TRBV11-1 to TRBJ2-1; D call uncertain. The germline V and J ends were trimmed by 0 bases and 0 bases, with 9 bases remaining between them. CDR3 length: 16 residues. Germline CDR1 SGHAT, CDR2 FQDESV (reference sequence). DNA of the CDR3: TGTGCCAGCAGCTTAGCGGCTTACTACTCCTACAATGAGCAGTTCTTC. Translation gives CASSLAAYYSYNEQFF.

The chain carries TRBV10-3 and TRBJ2-1; perhaps TRBD1 as D (6 bases). This CDR3 has 13 amino acids. Germline CDR1 ENHRY, CDR2 SYGVKD. Trimming shortened V by 11 bases and J by 6 bases, and 17 bases separated the two germline ends. CDR3 sequence reads: CASHGLQGNEQFF. The DNA for the CDR3 is TGTGCCTCTCACGGCCTACAGGGCAATGAGCAGTTCTTC.